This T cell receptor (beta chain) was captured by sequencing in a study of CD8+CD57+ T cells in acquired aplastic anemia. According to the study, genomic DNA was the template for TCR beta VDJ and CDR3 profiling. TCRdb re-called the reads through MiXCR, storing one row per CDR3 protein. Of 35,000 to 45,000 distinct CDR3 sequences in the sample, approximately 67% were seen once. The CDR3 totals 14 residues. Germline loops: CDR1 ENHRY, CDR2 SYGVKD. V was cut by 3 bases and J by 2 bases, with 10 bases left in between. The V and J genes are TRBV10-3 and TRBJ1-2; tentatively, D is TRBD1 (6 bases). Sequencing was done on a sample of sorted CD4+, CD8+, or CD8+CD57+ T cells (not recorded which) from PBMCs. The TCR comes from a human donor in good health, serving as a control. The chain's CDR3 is CAISEGQNNYGYTF. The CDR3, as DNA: TGTGCCATCAGTGAAGGACAGAACAACTATGGCTACACCTTC.